One and the same sample provided the 19 T cell receptor beta chains below, sequenced in a study of T cell responses to AZD1222 COVID-19 vaccine. Only in-frame clones appear in the TCRdb table, and some are missing; sequencing was by immunoSEQ multiplex PCR. The repertoire includes 90,000 to 150,000 clones, about 86% of them detected once, and 17% sits in the top ten. Sequenced here: peripheral blood, sampled 28 days after the second AZD1222 dose. The receptors come from an adult who received the AZD1222 COVID-19 vaccine.

This chain uses TRBV6-6 with TRBJ1-1; possible D gene TRBD1, 6 bases. CDR3 length: 14 residues. Germline V gene sequence: CDR1 MNHNY, CDR2 SVGAGI (reference sequence). Trimming pared 5 bases from V and 3 bases from J, leaving 13 bases between. In DNA, the CDR3 is TGTGCCAGCAGTCGGGGCAGGGGAGACACTGAAGCTTTCTTT. Residues: CASSRGRGDTEAFF.

J is TRBJ1-6 and V is TRBV30; D is ambiguous. This CDR3 has 13 residues. Trimming removed 3 bases at V and 8 bases at J, with 11 bases between. Germline V gives CDR1 GTSNPN, CDR2 SVGIG (reference sequence). CDR3 sequence (DNA): TGTGCCTGGAGCGTGGTCGGGGATTCACCCCTCCACTTT. The encoded protein is CAWSVVGDSPLHF.

The chain uses TRBV30 and TRBJ1-3, with D hard to call. The V end was cut by 0 bases, the J end by 0 bases, with 6 bases between. The V gene's germline CDR1 is GTSNPN and CDR2 SVGIG (reference sequence). This CDR3 comprises 14 residues. The CDR3 DNA follows: TGTGCCTGGAGTGTCGGAGGCTCTGGAAACACCATATATTTT. Translated: CAWSVGGSGNTIYF.

J is TRBJ1-2 and V is TRBV6-5; D is unresolved. CDR1 MNHEY and CDR2 SVGAGI come from the germline V gene. This CDR3 region has 13 residues. V was shortened by 7 bases and J by 2 bases, with 11 bases between the two germline ends. Written as DNA, the CDR3 is TGTGCCAGCACCCCCGGCTGGAACTATGGCTACACCTTC. It specifies CASTPGWNYGYTF.

The count of this clone is one. The CDR3 protein is CASSPQGGEGGYTF. CDR3 DNA sequence: TGTGCCAGCAGCCCTCAGGGGGGGGAGGGTGGCTACACCTTC. The chain recombines TRBV4-2 with TRBJ1-2; 7 nucleotides align to TRBD1. Per the germline V gene, CDR1 is LGHNA and CDR2 is YNFKEQ. Trimming at V came to 4 bases and at J to 7 bases, leaving 9 bases not matched to a gene. The CDR3 loop spans 14 amino acids.

The chain couples TRBV30 to TRBJ2-1; D may be TRBD1 (5 bases). The CDR3 has 14 residues. V was clipped by 0 bases and J by 2 bases, with 8 bases between them. Germline CDR1 reads GTSNPN; CDR2 reads SVGIG (reference sequence). This chain's CDR3 is CAWSVAGPYNEQFF. The CDR3, as DNA: TGTGCCTGGAGTGTGGCAGGGCCCTACAATGAGCAGTTCTTC.

The chain uses TRBV27 and TRBJ2-7, with a possible D match to TRBD1 (6 bases). This CDR3 is built from 13 residues. Trimming took off 6 bases at V and 3 bases at J, with 12 bases between the two ends. Germline CDR1 and CDR2: MNHEY and SMNVEV (reference sequence). Here the CDR3 DNA reads TGTGCCAGCAGAGGGGGAGTTCTCTACGAGCAGTACTTC. Translated, it gives CASRGGVLYEQYF.

The chain has TRBV28 and TRBJ2-1; the match to TRBD1 covers 7 bases. There are 12 residues in the CDR3. CDR1 MDHEN and CDR2 SYDVKM come from the germline V gene. V dropped 8 bases and J dropped 8; count of bases not matched to a gene: 6. This CDR3 is CASGEGGYEQFF. The CDR3 nucleotides read TGTGCCAGCGGGGAAGGGGGCTATGAGCAGTTCTTC.

This clone came up once. The CDR3 nucleotides read TGTGCCAGCAGCGCCGGGACAGGGGCCGAGCAGTACTTC. It specifies CASSAGTGAEQYF. The chain uses TRBV7-9 and TRBJ2-7; 10 bases align to TRBD1. The germline V gene encodes CDR1 SEHNR and CDR2 FQNEAQ (reference sequence). The junction had 4 bases not matched to a gene; V was cut back by 5 bases and J by 6 bases. The length of the CDR3 is 13 residues.

This rearrangement joins TRBV24-1 to TRBJ1-1; D remains unclear. The V end was cut by 2 bases, the J end by 1 base, with 10 bases between. The CDR3 spans 15 residues. The germline V gene encodes CDR1 KGHDR and CDR2 SFDVKD. CDR3 in amino acids: CATSDSGRANTEAFF. CDR3 DNA sequence: TGTGCCACCAGTGATTCCGGGAGGGCGAACACTGAAGCTTTCTTT.

The chain employs TRBV6-1 and TRBJ1-1, with 8 nucleotides matching TRBD1. Trimming removed 1 base from V and 3 bases from J; junction bases left unmatched: 4. Germline V gene data show CDR1 as MNHNS and CDR2 as SASEGT. The CDR3 spans 15 residues. CDR3 residues: CASSEGSRGHTEAFF. The CDR3 DNA is TGTGCCAGCAGTGAAGGAAGCAGGGGGCACACTGAAGCTTTCTTT.

The rearrangement uses TRBV28 and TRBJ2-7, with 9 positions matching TRBD2. Germline lookup yields CDR1 MDHEN and CDR2 SYDVKM. The CDR3 length is 15 residues. The J segment lost 0 bases and the V segment lost 2 bases, leaving 2 bases of the junction unmatched. CDR3 region: CASSLAGGPSYEQYF. CDR3 sequence (DNA): TGTGCCAGCAGTTTAGCGGGAGGGCCCTCCTACGAGCAGTACTTC.

The chain uses TRBV7-2 and TRBJ1-5; D ambiguous. V gave up 5 bases and J gave up 7 bases, with 18 bases separating them. Germline CDR1 reads SGHTA; CDR2 reads FQGNSA. The CDR3 is 15 residues long. This chain's CDR3 is CASSPIDGGVQPQHF. Written as DNA, the CDR3 is TGTGCCAGCAGCCCCATAGATGGTGGCGTACAGCCCCAGCATTTT.

This clone was counted a single time. V gene TRBV5-4 combines with J gene TRBJ2-2; 10 positions agree with TRBD2. The CDR3 has 17 residues. Trimming took 4 bases from V and 1 from J; bases not matched to a gene: 7. CDR1 and CDR2 (germline): SGHNT, YYREEE (reference sequence). The CDR3 sequence: CASSARKRGGNTGELFF. CDR3 DNA sequence: TGTGCCAGCAGCGCGAGGAAGCGGGGGGGGAACACCGGGGAGCTGTTTTTT.

This clone was recorded only once. The V gene is TRBV2, the J gene TRBJ1-1; D gene uncertain. Trimming took 4 bases from V and 1 from J, leaving 22 bases between them. The CDR3 contains 18 residues. Germline CDR1 is SNHLY and CDR2 is FYNNEI. CDR3 nucleotides: TGTGCCAGCAGTGCAGAAGGTGGGTGGCTAGGCTCGAACACTGAAGCTTTCTTT. It encodes CASSAEGGWLGSNTEAFF.

The chain couples TRBV18 to TRBJ1-1, with 8 bases matching TRBD1. Per the germline V gene, CDR1 is KGHSH and CDR2 is LQKENI. J was trimmed by 3 bases and V by 4 bases; bases with no gene match: 4. This CDR3 has 14 amino acids. The CDR3 bases are TGTGCCAGCTCACTTGGACAGGGAGACACTGAAGCTTTCTTT. Encoded protein: CASSLGQGDTEAFF.

This clone was observed once. The chain combines TRBV28 with TRBJ2-7; D might be TRBD1 (6 bases). Germline loops: CDR1 MDHEN, CDR2 SYDVKM. Trimming removed 3 bases from V and 3 bases from J, with 15 bases in between. This CDR3 region has 15 residues. This CDR3 is CASSLGASRHYEQYF. CDR3 nucleotides: TGTGCCAGCAGTTTGGGGGCTAGCCGACACTACGAGCAGTACTTC.

The chain uses TRBV27 and TRBJ1-2, with D tentatively TRBD1 (5 bases). Germline assignment: CDR1 MNHEY and CDR2 SMNVEV (reference sequence). Trimming cost V 3 bases and J 4 bases, with 15 bases left between them. The CDR3 spans 15 residues. As DNA, the CDR3 is TGTGCCAGCAGTTTCTCTTACGGGGACGGCTATGGCTACACCTTC. Translated: CASSFSYGDGYGYTF.

This clone has only one observation. The chain uses TRBV13 and TRBJ1-3, with D unresolved. This CDR3 contains 14 residues. V lost 7 bases to trimming and J lost 0 bases, with 10 bases between them. Germline V gene data show CDR1 as PRHDT and CDR2 as FYEKMQ (reference sequence). CDR3 amino acids: CASTFQYSGNTIYF. The DNA of the CDR3 is TGTGCCAGCACCTTTCAATACTCTGGAAACACCATATATTTT. The entire variable domain, with the rest obtained from reference TRBV13 and TRBJ1-3, is as follows: AAGVIQSPRHLIKEKRETATLKCYPIPRHDTVYWYQQGPGQDPQFLISFYEKMQSDKGSIPDRFSAQQFSDYHSELNMSSLELGDSALYFCASTFQYSGNTIYFGEGSWLTVV.